This record covers a single T cell receptor (beta chain). Seattle's cohort entered during active infection and was followed longitudinally. This specimen comes from a study of blood T cell repertoires in COVID-19. Study-wide context: Italy, Spain and the United States were the sources of the convalescent and acute COVID-19 samples. The cDNA or gDNA used as material had been derived from T cells, B-cell-depleted T cells, or PBMCs.

Authors' analysis steps: Quantification of nucleated cells was approximated via reference gene primer amplification. The protocol was immunoSEQ multiplex PCR, while the TCRdb copy is restricted to in-frame clones and leaves out a portion. That table is the source of V, J and clone size, and D and trimming were worked out from the DNA. The table has about 120,000 clones, around nine tenths seen once. This CDR3 has 15 amino acids. CDR1 SGHRS and CDR2 YFSETQ come from the germline V gene. The ends were cut back, 3 bases at V and 6 bases at J, with 13 bases in the middle. This TCR came from a woman aged 70-85 years with COVID-19, enrolled during active disease. J is TRBJ1-6 and V is TRBV5-1; D not certain. Sample: peripheral blood. The CDR3 protein is CASSSQPSGNSPLHF. CDR3 sequence (DNA): TGCGCCAGCAGCTCGCAGCCCTCGGGTAATTCACCCCTCCACTTT.